The 3 T cell receptor beta chains listed next were all sequenced from one sample in a study of cytomegalovirus exposure and HLA in healthy donors. The PCR made use of 60 Vbeta and 13 Jbeta primers. Sequencing was performed with immunoSEQ multiplex PCR; in TCRdb, only in-frame clones are kept and a portion is missing. Of under 140,000 clones detected, around 88% appear once; the ten largest clones hold more than 1.5%. The sample comprised PBMCs. These receptors all stem from a man in his forties in good health and CMV-seronegative.

The V and J genes are TRBV19 and TRBJ2-2; 8 nucleotides agree with TRBD1. This CDR3 spans 16 amino acids. Germline V lookup: CDR1 LNHDA, CDR2 SQIVND (reference sequence). The J segment lost 3 bases and the V segment lost 8 bases, leaving 11 bases of the junction unmatched. The DNA for the CDR3 is TGTGCCAGTGGGCGAGGGCAGGGGGCATACACCGGGGAGCTGTTTTTT. The encoded protein is CASGRGQGAYTGELFF.

The CDR3 coding sequence is TGCGCCAGCAGCCAGGAGGTAAGGAACACTGAAGCTTTCTTT. It is translated as CASSQEVRNTEAFF. The chain carries TRBV4-3 and TRBJ1-1; D is uncertain. The CDR3 contains 14 residues. From germline, CDR1 is LGHNA and CDR2 YSLEER. The germline V and J ends were trimmed by 3 bases and 1 base, with 9 bases remaining between them.

V and J are TRBV7-3 and TRBJ1-6; the D gene is possibly TRBD1 (6 bases). Germline loops: CDR1 SGHTA, CDR2 FQGTGA. The length of the CDR3 is 16 residues. The germline V and J ends were trimmed by 4 bases and 4 bases, with 14 bases remaining between them. DNA of the CDR3: TGTGCCAGCAGCTCACGGGCCACAGGGTATAATTCACCCCTCCACTTT. It translates to CASSSRATGYNSPLHF.